These 21 T cell receptor beta chains came from one sample sequenced in a study of T cell responses to AZD1222 COVID-19 vaccine (dated by TCRdb to about 2021). Explained via the paper, the time point label denotes: baseline before first vaccination. What this sample's treatment or condition label stands for: meningococcal conjugate vaccine given as trial control. Library creation used the immunoSEQ multiplex PCR assay. The table was pulled from immuneACCESS by TCRdb, which kept in-frame rearrangements only. Such tables lose some clones; where checked, under half of the loss comes from unresolved V genes, and the rest has no known cause. The sample includes 90,000 to 130,000 clones, with roughly 87% observed a single time. Jointly, the top ten make up less than 4% of the sample. The material was peripheral blood, obtained on day 0 of MenACWY control vaccination. The receptor source for this set is an adult in good health.

The V and J genes are TRBV7-2 and TRBJ2-3; 10 nucleotides line up with TRBD2. The CDR3 sequence is 16 residues long. After removal of 3 bases from V and 3 bases from J, the junction contained 6 bases not matched to a gene. In germline, CDR1 is SGHTA, CDR2 FQGNSA. The CDR3 nucleotides read TGTGCCAGCAGCTTGAGTAGAGCGGGGGGGACAGATACGCAGTATTTT. Translated: CASSLSRAGGTDTQYF.

In its sample, this clone was seen once. The V call is TRBV29-1, the J call TRBJ1-2; 7 bases match TRBD1. Looked up from germline, CDR1 is SQVTM and CDR2 is ANQGSEA. CDR3 length: 11 amino acids. Losses at the gene ends were 6 bases for V and 8 bases for J; bases not matched to a gene: 6. CDR3 region: CSVFDRDGYTF. CDR3 sequence (DNA): TGCAGCGTCTTCGACAGGGACGGCTACACCTTC.

The V gene is TRBV10-1, the J gene TRBJ2-3, with D possibly TRBD2 on 5 matching bases. Trimming cost V 0 bases and J 4 bases, with 8 bases left between them. This CDR3 spans 14 amino acids. Looked up from germline, CDR1 is WNHNN and CDR2 is SYGVQD (reference sequence). The CDR3 reads CASSESGRPDTQYF. The CDR3, as DNA: TGCGCCAGCAGTGAGTCGGGGAGACCAGATACGCAGTATTTT.

The chain has TRBV5-1 and TRBJ1-4; possible D gene TRBD1, 6 bases. The CDR3 consists of 15 residues. In germline, CDR1 is SGHRS, CDR2 YFSETQ. V lost 0 bases, J lost 7 bases, and 13 bases lay in between. CDR3 amino acids: CASSLVPGALEKLFF. DNA for the CDR3: TGCGCCAGCAGCTTGGTCCCGGGGGCGCTTGAAAAACTGTTTTTT.

The chain couples TRBV5-1 to TRBJ2-3; maybe TRBD2 (5 bases). Germline-derived CDR1 and CDR2 are SGHRS and YFSETQ. Trimming left V 1 base short and J 1 base short, with 13 bases between. CDR3 length: 16 amino acids. The CDR3 here is CASSLLAGQGTDTQYF. The CDR3 DNA follows: TGCGCCAGCAGCTTGCTGGCGGGCCAAGGCACAGATACGCAGTATTTT.

This chain joins TRBV5-6 and TRBJ1-5; D gene uncertain. The germline gives CDR1 SGHDT, CDR2 YYEEEE. This CDR3 has 15 residues. The germline V and J ends were trimmed by 0 bases and 1 base, with 8 bases remaining between them. The CDR3 nucleotides are TGTGCCAGCAGCTTGGGGCTCTTAAGCAATCAGCCCCAGCATTTT. This sequence encodes CASSLGLLSNQPQHF.

This clone was seen a handful of times. Written as DNA, the CDR3 is TGTGCCAGCAGCCCGACGGGGGGAGGCAATCAGCCCCAGCATTTT. Encoded protein: CASSPTGGGNQPQHF. The chain recombines TRBV7-9 with TRBJ1-5, with D possibly matching TRBD1 (5 bases). Germline CDR1 SEHNR, CDR2 FQNEAQ (reference sequence). The CDR3 length is 15 residues. V gave up 5 bases and J gave up 2 bases, with 13 bases separating them.

The chain carries TRBV2 and TRBJ1-1; the D is unclear. Germline CDR1 SNHLY, CDR2 FYNNEI. The CDR3 runs 13 residues. V gave up 1 base and J gave up 3 bases, with 6 bases separating them. The CDR3 region is CASSEGSYTEAFF. CDR3 nucleotides: TGTGCCAGCAGTGAAGGTAGTTACACTGAAGCTTTCTTT.

V gene TRBV9 combines with J gene TRBJ1-3; 8 nucleotides match TRBD1. With V trimmed by 0 bases and J by 1 base, 3 bases remained unmatched. Germline CDR1 reads SGDLS; CDR2 reads YYNGEE. The CDR3 spans 16 residues. The CDR3 loop reads CASSVADRGSGNTIYF. In DNA form, the CDR3 reads TGTGCCAGCAGCGTAGCTGACAGGGGATCTGGAAACACCATATATTTT. Filled out from reference TRBV9 and TRBJ1-3, the complete variable domain reads DSGVTQTPKHLITATGQRVTLRCSPRSGDLSVYWYQQSLDQGLQFLIQYYNGEERAKGNILERFSAQQFPDLHSELNLSSLELGDSALYFCASSVADRGSGNTIYFGEGSWLTVV.

V usage is TRBV2 and J usage is TRBJ1-1; D ambiguous. Germline values: CDR1 SNHLY, CDR2 FYNNEI. This CDR3 region has 12 residues. Trimming left V 5 bases short and J 8 bases short, with 12 bases between. CDR3 coding DNA: TGTGCCAGCAGTTCGAGCGACGCGGAAGCTTTCTTT. This sequence encodes CASSSSDAEAFF.

The chain recombines TRBV7-9 with TRBJ1-1, with 7 bases aligning to TRBD1. This CDR3 comprises 14 residues. Per the germline V gene, CDR1 is SEHNR and CDR2 is FQNEAQ (reference sequence). J was trimmed by 3 bases and V by 4 bases; bases with no gene match: 5. CDR3 loop: CASSSETGYTEAFF. DNA of the CDR3: TGTGCCAGCAGCTCGGAGACAGGGTACACTGAAGCTTTCTTT.

V usage is TRBV3-1 (or the pseudogene TRBV3-2) and J usage is TRBJ2-2; the D gene is possibly TRBD2 (6 bases). V was shortened by 1 base and J by 0 bases, with 6 bases between the two germline ends. Looked up from germline, CDR1 is LGHDT and CDR2 is YNNKEL (reference sequence). The CDR3 runs to 15 residues. The chain's CDR3 is CASSQGLANTGELFF. The DNA of the CDR3 is TGTGCCAGCAGCCAAGGACTAGCGAACACCGGGGAGCTGTTTTTT.

This clone appeared a single time. This chain uses TRBV10-1 with TRBJ2-1; TRBD1 matches at 9 bases. The V gene's germline CDR1 is WNHNN and CDR2 SYGVQD (reference sequence). There are 13 residues in the CDR3. V lost 8 bases, J lost 7 bases, and 6 bases stayed unmatched. As DNA, the CDR3 is TGCGCCAGCGGAGGACAGGGGAGGAATGAGCAGTTCTTC. Its translation: CASGGQGRNEQFF.

The gene calls are TRBV6-5 and TRBJ1-3, with 10 positions matching TRBD1. The CDR3 runs to 13 residues. V shed 4 bases, J shed 7 bases, and the junction held 1 base outside the gene matches. CDR1 is MNHEY and CDR2 is SVGAGI in the germline V gene. The CDR3 nucleotides read TGTGCCAGCAGTTTGGACAGGGGGAACACCATATATTTT. It is translated as CASSLDRGNTIYF.

This chain links TRBV4-1 with TRBJ1-5; D is unresolved. Germline assignment: CDR1 MGHRA and CDR2 YSYEKL. With 0 bases removed from V and 9 bases from J, the gap between germline ends came to 15 bases. This CDR3 spans 15 amino acids. The CDR3 reads CASSQEWQTKVPQHF. CDR3 bases: TGCGCCAGCAGCCAAGAGTGGCAGACCAAGGTGCCCCAGCATTTT.

The chain recombines TRBV7-2 with TRBJ2-1, with 12 bases fitting TRBD2. The CDR3 sequence is 15 residues long. V gave up 6 bases and J gave up 5 bases; unmatched junction bases: 5. Germline lookup yields CDR1 SGHTA and CDR2 FQGNSA. The CDR3 bases are TGTGCCAGCAGGCCTAGCGGGGGGGCTAACAATGAGCAGTTCTTC. This encodes CASRPSGGANNEQFF.

The chain has TRBV7-2 and TRBJ2-3; 13 bases are shared with TRBD2. V lost 5 bases and J lost 2; bases outside the gene matches: 7. Germline CDR1 is SGHTA and CDR2 is FQGNSA. The CDR3 is 17 residues long. CDR3 bases: TGTGCCAGCAGCCCGGGACTAGCGGGACCAAACACAGATACGCAGTATTTT. It translates to CASSPGLAGPNTDTQYF.

The chain employs TRBV10-3 and TRBJ2-5; D is tentatively TRBD1 or TRBD2 (5 bases each). CDR1 ENHRY and CDR2 SYGVKD come from the germline V gene. This CDR3 contains 14 residues. Trimming stripped 7 bases from V and 1 base from J, with 13 bases between. The CDR3 region is CAITRSGRQETQYF. In DNA, the CDR3 is TGTGCCATCACCAGATCGGGACGCCAAGAGACCCAGTACTTC.

The rearrangement joins TRBV4-1 to TRBJ2-5; D call uncertain. Between the trimmed V and J ends, which lost 0 bases and 2 bases, there was a span of 10 bases. CDR3 length: 15 residues. In germline, CDR1 is MGHRA, CDR2 YSYEKL. In DNA, the CDR3 is TGCGCCAGCAGCCAAGAAACCGGCAGACAAGAGACCCAGTACTTC. The encoded protein is CASSQETGRQETQYF.

The chain recombines TRBV7-8 with TRBJ2-5; TRBD2 is a possible D gene (5 bases). The CDR3 totals 13 residues. Germline values: CDR1 SGHVS, CDR2 FQNEAQ. Trimming took off 3 bases at V and 5 bases at J, with 10 bases between the two ends. This chain's CDR3 is CASSFIGGETQYF. The CDR3 DNA reads as TGTGCCAGCAGCTTCATCGGCGGGGAGACCCAGTACTTC.

This chain links TRBV19 with TRBJ1-1; D possibly corresponds to TRBD1 (6 bases). Deletions cut 6 bases from V and 6 bases from J, with 14 bases between. Germline CDR1 and CDR2: LNHDA and SQIVND (reference sequence). The length of the CDR3 is 13 residues. The CDR3 nucleotides read TGTGCCAGTAGGAACCGGGGGGCCGCTGAAGCTTTCTTT. Protein: CASRNRGAAEAFF.